Listed here is a single TCR beta chain. Seattle patients were enrolled during active infection and followed longitudinally. Per the authors' pipeline: It was from reference gene primer amplification that nucleated cell counts were estimated. Clones were sequenced by immunoSEQ multiplex PCR, and TCRdb holds only the in-frame ones, with some missing. That table supplies the V and J calls and clone size; D and trimming were determined from the DNA. The data show 200,000 to 300,000 clones, with about nine tenths seen just once and approximately 0.8% held by the top ten. The germline CDR1 and CDR2 sequences are MNHNS and SASEGT. Trimming pared 5 bases from V and 0 bases from J, leaving 17 bases between. CDR3 length: 17 amino acids. This entry belongs to a study of blood T cell repertoires in COVID-19.

The origin of this receptor is a man younger than 40 with COVID-19, enrolled during active disease. V is TRBV6-1 and J is TRBJ1-5; D gene unclear. Sequenced input: peripheral blood. CDR3 DNA: TGTGCCAGCAGTAAAGTTGGAGGGCCATATAGCAATCAGCCCCAGCATTTT. It codes for CASSKVGGPYSNQPQHF.